This T cell receptor beta chain is drawn from a study of T-cell memory formation after mild COVID-19 (dated by TCRdb to the early 2020s). Regarding the research as a whole: TCR sequence clusters from the two donors were largely donor specific. T-cell clones expanding and contracting after mild COVID-19 in a couple of donors were tracked by longitudinal TCRalpha and TCRbeta repertoire sequencing. The cohort was made up of two young adult volunteers, one female and one male, who were previously healthy.

CDR1 and CDR2, looked up from the germline V gene (reference sequence), are DFQATT and SNEGSKA. The cysteine opens and the phenylalanine closes a CDR3 of 13 amino acids. Just CDR3 DNA is preserved here, 39 bases in frame from base 1. Trimmed from V: 4 bases; trimmed from J: 0 bases; junction bases lacking a gene match: 3. Sequencing used an Illumina NovaSeq 6000. TCRalpha and TCRbeta cDNA libraries were built by 5'RACE with constant-segment primers, adding sample barcodes and unique molecular identifiers. Trizol reagent was used to extract RNA from every sample. The libraries were amplified in two PCR steps, and the second step added a second sample barcode and Illumina TruSeq adapters. Libraries were sequenced on an Illumina NovaSeq with 2 x 150 bp paired-end reads. As for the original processing: Demultiplexing of reads and collapsing into UMI-guided consensus sequences were performed with migec v1.2.7. Using mixcr v2.1.11, UMI consensuses were aligned to TRA and TRB V and J templates and then assembled into clonotypes. A clonotype was counted as expanded or contracted only if both edgeR and NoisET called the change significant, with noise models trained on biological replicates. For edgeR calls, the cutoffs were a false discovery rate-adjusted p below 0.01 and a log2 fold-change threshold of 1. PCA with hierarchical clustering of max-normalized trajectories of the 1000 most abundant clonotypes was used as exploratory dynamics analysis. Separately sequenced CD4+ and CD8+ repertoires were used to assign the CD4 or CD8 phenotype of responding clones. Using fastp trimming at Q25 and MiXCR clonotype assembly, TCRdb reanalyzed the public sequencing data and kept in-frame beta chains. For every CDR3 protein sequence, its rows merge into one entry that carries the most common genes and DNA. These V and J calls rely on TCRdb rather than the paper's analysis. The table for this sample lists about 210,000 distinct CDR3 sequences; around 27% of them were counted only once. The ten largest clones represent approximately 10% of the sample.

Ficoll-Paque density gradient centrifugation was used to isolate PBMCs. Broad study findings and their caveats: Some responding clones were found in pre-infection memory, which suggests that pre-existing cross-reactive memory T cells took part in the SARS-CoV-2 response. The second-wave clones that peaked on day 37 were not confirmed to be SARS-CoV-2 specific. Contracting CD4+ clones appeared mostly in the CM and EM memory subsets, whereas CD8+ clones were enriched in EMRA. Clones that contracted from day 15 to 85 showed balanced CD4/CD8 phenotypes, whereas a second wave of clones that expanded from day 15 to 37 leaned towards CD4+. The study covered only two mild cases, and larger cohorts including severe cases with pre-infection samples were considered necessary.

About this clonotype itself: Its antigen has not been determined. Within one base of it there is no much larger clone, and no base qualities were kept.

Sequenced material: PBMCs or a T cell subset sorted from them (not recorded which). The origin of this receptor is an adult woman who had mild COVID-19 (a few samples of this study predate the infection). The sample titles of this study are shuffled in the database, so cell type and time point are left out; the donor was told from shared clones. The rearrangement joined TRBV20-1 to TRBJ2-7; TRBD1 fits 7 bases in the junction. The CDR3 protein sequence reads: CSATGTDSYEQYF. The bases are TGCAGTGCTACCGGGACAGACTCCTACGAGCAGTACTTC.